This TCR beta chain was captured by sequencing in a study of T cell responses to AZD1222 COVID-19 vaccine. Using immunoSEQ multiplex PCR, the repertoire was profiled, and TCRdb retains in-frame clones only, with some absent. The sample records 70,000 to 95,000 clones, 86% being singletons. Germline assignment: CDR1 SGHNT and CDR2 YYREEE (reference sequence). This CDR3 comprises 15 residues. The V end was cut by 3 bases, the J end by 0 bases, with 12 bases between. The clonotype comes from an adult who received the AZD1222 COVID-19 vaccine. The V call is TRBV5-4, the J call TRBJ1-2; a weak D match, TRBD1 (5 bases). Source: peripheral blood, taken 28 days after the second AZD1222 dose. Here the CDR3 DNA reads TGTGCCAGCAGCTCCTACAGGACGGCTAACTATGGCTACACCTTC. This codes for CASSSYRTANYGYTF.